This T cell receptor (beta chain) was observed in a study of cytomegalovirus exposure and HLA in healthy donors. General observations from the study: Researchers counted around 170 TCR beta chains as cytomegalovirus-associated. Analysis performed later showed TCR beta chains linked to HLA being more clonally expanded than equally common others. Sequences of the TCR beta chain were said to predict the HLA-A and HLA-B alleles of most subjects accurately.

PCR was performed using 60 Vbeta and 13 Jbeta primers. The protocol was immunoSEQ multiplex PCR, while the TCRdb copy is restricted to in-frame clones and leaves out a portion. Of about 230,000 clones in the sample, 70% to 85% were seen once. A note on this clone: The antigen remains unidentified.

Germline trimming cut 4 bases from V and 6 bases from J; bases unmatched to any gene: 10. This CDR3 is built from 15 residues. From germline, CDR1 is SGHRS and CDR2 YFSETQ. V gene TRBV5-1 combines with J gene TRBJ2-1, with 7 bases identical to TRBD1. Sequencing was carried out using PBMCs. This TCR derives from a woman in her 40s in good health and CMV-seronegative. CDR3 region: CASSMGPGTVNEQFF. The CDR3 DNA reads as TGCGCCAGCAGCATGGGGCCAGGGACAGTCAATGAGCAGTTCTTC.